This TCR beta chain was captured in a study of shared clonotypes between healthy human individuals. Study-wide background: Per donor, three plates held CD4 naive cells, three held CD4 memory, two held CD8 naive and one held CD8 memory.

Naive CD8 cells lacked CD45RO and underwent positive selection for CCR7, leaving out terminally differentiated effector memory CD45RA+ cells. Recent vaccinations or acute infections were absent in the healthy HIV-negative adult donors. The CDR3 has 11 amino acids. Germline V lookup: CDR1 MDHEN, CDR2 SYDVKM. The V and J ends lost 5 bases and 7 bases respectively, with 5 bases between them. TCRdb's copy holds only in-frame clones and misses some; the assay was immunoSEQ multiplex PCR. The sample holds hundreds of thousands of clones, about 96% seen once. Study-wide results and limits: Clonotypes which were not shared had lower generation probabilities than clonotypes that all four donors shared. The study found about 5% of naive CD4 clonotypes shared across several donors.

To note about this clone: Its antigen is not identified.

The source of this sequence is a woman aged 25 to 39 in good health. The source material was naive CD8+ T cells sorted from blood. The rearrangement joins TRBV28 to TRBJ1-4; TRBD1 is a possible D gene (5 bases). CDR3 protein: CASSTGEKLFF. In DNA form, the CDR3 reads TGTGCCAGCAGTACAGGTGAAAAACTGTTTTTT.